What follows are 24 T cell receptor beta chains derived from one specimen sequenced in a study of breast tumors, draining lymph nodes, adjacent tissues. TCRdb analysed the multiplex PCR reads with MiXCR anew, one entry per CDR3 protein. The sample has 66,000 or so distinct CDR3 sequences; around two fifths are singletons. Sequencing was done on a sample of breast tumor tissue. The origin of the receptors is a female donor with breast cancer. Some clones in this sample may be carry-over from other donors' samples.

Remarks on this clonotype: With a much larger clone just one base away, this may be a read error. CDR3 bases: TGCAGTGCTAGGCCTTTTGGGACAAGACCGAACTATGGCTACACCTTC. It encodes CSARPFGTRPNYGYTF. The gene calls are TRBV20-1 and TRBJ1-2; D perhaps matches TRBD1 (6 bases). Germline loops: CDR1 DFQATT, CDR2 SNEGSKA (reference sequence). V dropped 3 bases and J dropped 2 bases, with 19 bases sitting between them. The CDR3 is 16 amino acids.

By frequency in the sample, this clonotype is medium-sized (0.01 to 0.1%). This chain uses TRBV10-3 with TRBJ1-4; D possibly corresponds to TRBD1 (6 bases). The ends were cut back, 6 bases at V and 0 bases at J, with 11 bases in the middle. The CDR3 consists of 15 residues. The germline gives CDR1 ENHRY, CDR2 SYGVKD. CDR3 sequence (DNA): TGTGCCATCAGCCGGGACACCACAACTAATGAAAAACTGTTTTTT. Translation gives CAISRDTTTNEKLFF.

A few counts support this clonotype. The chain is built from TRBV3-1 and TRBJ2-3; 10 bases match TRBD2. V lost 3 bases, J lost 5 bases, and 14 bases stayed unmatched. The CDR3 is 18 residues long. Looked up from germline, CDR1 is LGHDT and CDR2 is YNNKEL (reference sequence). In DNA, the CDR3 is TGTGCCAGCAGCCACCACACACCCGGACTAGCGGCTCGAGATACGCAGTATTTT. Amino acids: CASSHHTPGLAARDTQYF.

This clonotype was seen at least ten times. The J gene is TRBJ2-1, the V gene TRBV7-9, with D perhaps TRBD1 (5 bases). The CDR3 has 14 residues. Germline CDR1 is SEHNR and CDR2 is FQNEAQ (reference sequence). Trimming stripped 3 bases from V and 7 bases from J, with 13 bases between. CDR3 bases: TGTGCCAGCAGCTTGGAAACAGGCAGGAATGAGCAGTTCTTC. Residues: CASSLETGRNEQFF.

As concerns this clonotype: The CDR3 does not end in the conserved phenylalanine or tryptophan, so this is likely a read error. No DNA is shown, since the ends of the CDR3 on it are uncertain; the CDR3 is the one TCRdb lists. Here the CDR3 reads CSAQIEGQPNYGYTL. The chain couples TRBV20-1 to TRBJ1-2; the listed D gene, TRBD1, was not tested against the DNA. The CDR3 comprises 15 residues, both ends counted. Germline V gene data show CDR1 as DFQATT and CDR2 as SNEGSKA (reference sequence).

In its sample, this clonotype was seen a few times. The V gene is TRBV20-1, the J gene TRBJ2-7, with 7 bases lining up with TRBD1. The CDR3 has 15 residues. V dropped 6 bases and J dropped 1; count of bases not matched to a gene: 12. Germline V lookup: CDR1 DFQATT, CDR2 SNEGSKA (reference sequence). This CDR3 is CSASSPGQSSYEQYF. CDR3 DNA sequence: TGCAGTGCCAGCAGCCCGGGACAGTCATCCTACGAGCAGTACTTC.

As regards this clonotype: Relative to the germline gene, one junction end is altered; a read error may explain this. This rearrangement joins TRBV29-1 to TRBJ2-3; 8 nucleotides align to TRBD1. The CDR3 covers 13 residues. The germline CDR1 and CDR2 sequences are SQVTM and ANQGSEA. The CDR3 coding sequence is TGCAGCGTTGAAGGGACAGGGACAGATACGCAGTATTTC. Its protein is CSVEGTGTDTQYF.

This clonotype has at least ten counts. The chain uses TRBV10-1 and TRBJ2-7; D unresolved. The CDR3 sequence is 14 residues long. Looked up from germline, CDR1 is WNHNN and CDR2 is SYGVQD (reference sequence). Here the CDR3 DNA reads TGCGCTTCCCCCCCGAGACCCTCCTCCTACGAGCAGTACTTC. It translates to CASPPRPSSYEQYF.

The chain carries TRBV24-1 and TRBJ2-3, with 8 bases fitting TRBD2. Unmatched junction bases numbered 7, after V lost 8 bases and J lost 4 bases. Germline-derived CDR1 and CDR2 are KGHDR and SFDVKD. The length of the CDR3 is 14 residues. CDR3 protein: CATTRGGGADTQYF. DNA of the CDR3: TGTGCCACCACCCGGGGGGGGGGCGCAGATACGCAGTATTTT.

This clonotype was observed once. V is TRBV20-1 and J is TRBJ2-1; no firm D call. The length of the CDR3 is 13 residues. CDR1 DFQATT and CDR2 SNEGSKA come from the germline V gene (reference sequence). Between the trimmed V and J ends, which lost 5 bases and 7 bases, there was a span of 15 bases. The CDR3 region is CSARMGSSNEQFF. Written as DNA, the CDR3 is TGCAGTGCTCGGATGGGCTCATCTAATGAGCAGTTCTTC.

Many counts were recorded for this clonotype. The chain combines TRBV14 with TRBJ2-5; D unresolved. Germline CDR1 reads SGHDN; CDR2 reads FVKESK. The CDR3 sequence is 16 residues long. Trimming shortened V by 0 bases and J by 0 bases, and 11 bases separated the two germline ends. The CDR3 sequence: CASSQETMGYQETQYF. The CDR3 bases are TGTGCCAGCAGCCAAGAGACGATGGGGTACCAAGAGACCCAGTACTTC.

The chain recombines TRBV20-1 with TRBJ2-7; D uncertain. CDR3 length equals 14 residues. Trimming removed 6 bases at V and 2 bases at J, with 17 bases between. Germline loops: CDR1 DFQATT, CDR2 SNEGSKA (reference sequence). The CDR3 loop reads CSANGTSGAYEQYF. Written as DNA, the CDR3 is TGCAGTGCCAACGGCACGTCTGGGGCCTACGAGCAGTACTTC.

CDR3 sequence: CASSSPTSGGTDTQYF. The CDR3, as DNA: TGTGCCAGCAGTTCCCCCACTAGCGGGGGGACAGATACGCAGTATTTT. V is TRBV28 and J is TRBJ2-3; TRBD2 matches at 12 bases. The CDR3 sequence is 16 residues long. After removal of 4 bases from V and 3 bases from J, the junction contained 5 bases not matched to a gene. Germline CDR1 reads MDHEN; CDR2 reads SYDVKM.

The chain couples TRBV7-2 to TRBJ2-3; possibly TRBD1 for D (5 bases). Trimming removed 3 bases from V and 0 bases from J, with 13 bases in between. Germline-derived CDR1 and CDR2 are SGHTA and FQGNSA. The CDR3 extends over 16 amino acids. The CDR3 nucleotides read TGTGCCAGCAGCTTTGTAGGGGTACTTAGCACAGATACGCAGTATTTT. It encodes CASSFVGVLSTDTQYF.

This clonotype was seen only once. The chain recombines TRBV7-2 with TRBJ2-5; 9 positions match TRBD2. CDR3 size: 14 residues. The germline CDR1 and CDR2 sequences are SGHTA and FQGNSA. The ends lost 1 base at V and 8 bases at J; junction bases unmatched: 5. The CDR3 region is CASSLVVAGATQYF. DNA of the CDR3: TGTGCCAGCAGCTTAGTTGTAGCGGGGGCAACCCAGTACTTC.

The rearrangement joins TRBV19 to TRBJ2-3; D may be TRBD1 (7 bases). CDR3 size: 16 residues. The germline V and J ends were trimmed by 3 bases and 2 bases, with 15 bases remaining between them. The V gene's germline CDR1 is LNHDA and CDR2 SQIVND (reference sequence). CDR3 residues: CASSIAGGQYTDTQYF. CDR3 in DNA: TGTGCCAGTAGTATCGCAGGGGGGCAGTACACAGATACGCAGTATTTT.

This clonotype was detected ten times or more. The CDR3 region is CASSLGTSGRRGTDTQYF. CDR3 bases: TGTGCCAGCAGTTTAGGGACTAGCGGGAGAAGGGGCACAGATACGCAGTATTTT. The chain employs TRBV6-5 and TRBJ2-3, with TRBD2 matching 14 bases. V shed 4 bases and J 1 base; nucleotides not matched to a gene: 7. Germline values: CDR1 MNHEY, CDR2 SVGAGI. The CDR3 runs to 18 residues.

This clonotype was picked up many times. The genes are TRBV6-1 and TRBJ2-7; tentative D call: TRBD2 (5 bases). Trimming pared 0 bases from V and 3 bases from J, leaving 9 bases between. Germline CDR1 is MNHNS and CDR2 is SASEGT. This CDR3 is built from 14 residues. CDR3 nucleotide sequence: TGTGCCAGCAGTGAAGCACCTAGCAGCTACGAGCAGTACTTC. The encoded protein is CASSEAPSSYEQYF.

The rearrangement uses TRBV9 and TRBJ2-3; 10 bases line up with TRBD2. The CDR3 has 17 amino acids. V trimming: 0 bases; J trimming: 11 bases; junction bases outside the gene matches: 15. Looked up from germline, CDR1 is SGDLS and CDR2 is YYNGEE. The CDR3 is CASSVDTSGNSYNEQYF. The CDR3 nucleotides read TGTGCCAGCAGCGTAGACACTAGCGGGAACTCCTACAATGAGCAGTATTTT.

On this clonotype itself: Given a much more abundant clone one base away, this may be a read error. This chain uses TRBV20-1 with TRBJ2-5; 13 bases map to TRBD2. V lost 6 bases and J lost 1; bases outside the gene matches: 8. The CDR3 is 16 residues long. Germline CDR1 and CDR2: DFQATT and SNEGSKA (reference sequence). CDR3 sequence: CSAPLGTSGAQETQYF. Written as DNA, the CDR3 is TGCAGTGCGCCACTCGGGACTAGCGGGGCCCAAGAGACCCAGTACTTC.

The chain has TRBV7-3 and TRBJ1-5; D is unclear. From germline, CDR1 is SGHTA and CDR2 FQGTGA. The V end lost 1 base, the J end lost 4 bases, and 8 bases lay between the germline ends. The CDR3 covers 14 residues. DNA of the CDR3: TGTGCCAGCAGCTTAAAAAGAGGGAATCAGCCCCAGCATTTT. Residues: CASSLKRGNQPQHF.

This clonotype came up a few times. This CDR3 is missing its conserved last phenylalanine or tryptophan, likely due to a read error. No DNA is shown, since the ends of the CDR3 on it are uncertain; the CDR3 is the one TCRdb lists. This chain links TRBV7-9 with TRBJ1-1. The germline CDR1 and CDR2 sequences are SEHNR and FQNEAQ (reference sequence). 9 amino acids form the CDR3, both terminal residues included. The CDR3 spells CASRKGDYG.

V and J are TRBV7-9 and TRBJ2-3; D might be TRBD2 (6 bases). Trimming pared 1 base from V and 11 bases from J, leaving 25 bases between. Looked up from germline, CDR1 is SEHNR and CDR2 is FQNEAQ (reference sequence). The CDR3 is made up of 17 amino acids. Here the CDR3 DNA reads TGTGCCAGCAGCTTAGGGTTCGGCGGGACGGCCTACAATGAGCAGTATTTT. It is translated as CASSLGFGGTAYNEQYF.

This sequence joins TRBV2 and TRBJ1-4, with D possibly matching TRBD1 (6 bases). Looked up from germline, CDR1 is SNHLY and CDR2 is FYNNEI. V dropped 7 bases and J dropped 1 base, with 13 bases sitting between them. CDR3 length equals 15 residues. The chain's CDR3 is CASTLGQLTNEKLFF. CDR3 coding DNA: TGTGCCAGCACCCTTGGACAGCTAACTAATGAAAAACTGTTTTTT. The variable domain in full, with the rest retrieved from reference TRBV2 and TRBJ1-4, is EPEVTQTPSHQVTQMGQEVILRCVPISNHLYFYWYRQILGQKVEFLVSFYNNEISEKSEIFDDQFSVERPDGSNFTLKIRSTKLEDSAMYFCASTLGQLTNEKLFFGSGTQLSVL.